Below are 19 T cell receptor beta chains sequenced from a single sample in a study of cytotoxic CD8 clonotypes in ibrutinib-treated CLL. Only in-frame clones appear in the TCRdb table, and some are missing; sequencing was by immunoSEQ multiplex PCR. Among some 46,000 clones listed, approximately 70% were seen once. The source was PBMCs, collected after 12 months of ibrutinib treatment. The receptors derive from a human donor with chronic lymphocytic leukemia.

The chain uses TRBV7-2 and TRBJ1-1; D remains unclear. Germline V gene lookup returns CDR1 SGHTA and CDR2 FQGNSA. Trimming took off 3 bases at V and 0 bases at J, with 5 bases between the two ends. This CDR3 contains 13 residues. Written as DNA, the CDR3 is TGTGCCAGCAGCTTGTCCGTGAACACTGAAGCTTTCTTT. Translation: CASSLSVNTEAFF.

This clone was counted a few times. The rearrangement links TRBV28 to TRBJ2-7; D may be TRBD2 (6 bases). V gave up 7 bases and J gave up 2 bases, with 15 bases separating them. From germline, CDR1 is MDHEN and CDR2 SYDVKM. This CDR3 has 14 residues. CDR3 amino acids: CASTAAGPAYEQYF. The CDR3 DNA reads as TGTGCCAGCACCGCGGCGGGACCGGCCTACGAGCAGTACTTC.

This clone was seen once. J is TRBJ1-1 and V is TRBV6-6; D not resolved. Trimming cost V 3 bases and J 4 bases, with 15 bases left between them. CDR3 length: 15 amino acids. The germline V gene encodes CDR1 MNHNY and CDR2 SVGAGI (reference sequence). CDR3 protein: CASSYDPAVGTEAFF. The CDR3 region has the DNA TGTGCCAGCAGTTATGATCCGGCTGTAGGCACTGAAGCTTTCTTT.

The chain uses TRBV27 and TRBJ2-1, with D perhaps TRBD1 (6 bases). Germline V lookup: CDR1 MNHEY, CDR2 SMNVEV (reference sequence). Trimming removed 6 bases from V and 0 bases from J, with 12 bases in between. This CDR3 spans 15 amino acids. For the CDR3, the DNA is TGTGCCAGCAGCTCAGGGGTAGGCTCCTACAATGAGCAGTTCTTC. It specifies CASSSGVGSYNEQFF.

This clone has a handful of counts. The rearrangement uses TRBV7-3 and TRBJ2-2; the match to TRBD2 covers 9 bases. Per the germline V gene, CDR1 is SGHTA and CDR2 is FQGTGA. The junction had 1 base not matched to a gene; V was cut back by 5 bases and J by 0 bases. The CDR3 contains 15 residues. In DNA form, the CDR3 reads TGTGCCAGCAGCCCTAGCGGGACGAACACCGGGGAGCTGTTTTTT. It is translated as CASSPSGTNTGELFF.

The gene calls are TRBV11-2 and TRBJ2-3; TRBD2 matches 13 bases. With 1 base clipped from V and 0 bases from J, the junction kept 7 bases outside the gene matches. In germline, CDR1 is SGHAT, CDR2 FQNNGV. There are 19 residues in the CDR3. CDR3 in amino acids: CASSLGGLAGSPSTDTQYF. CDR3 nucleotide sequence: TGTGCCAGCAGCTTAGGGGGACTAGCGGGAAGTCCCAGCACAGATACGCAGTATTTT.

CDR3 in amino acids: CASTPGSGNYGYTF. The CDR3 DNA reads as TGTGCCAGCACCCCCGGGTCCGGGAACTATGGCTACACCTTC. The rearrangement joins TRBV7-2 to TRBJ1-2; no definite D call. The CDR3 covers 14 residues. Germline CDR1 SGHTA, CDR2 FQGNSA. Trimming removed 7 bases at V and 2 bases at J, with 14 bases between.

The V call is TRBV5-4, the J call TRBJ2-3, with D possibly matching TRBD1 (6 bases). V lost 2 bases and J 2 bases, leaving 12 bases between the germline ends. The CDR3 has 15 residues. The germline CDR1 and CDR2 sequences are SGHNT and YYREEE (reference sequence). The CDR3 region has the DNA TGTGCCAGCAGCTTACAGGGCCGATTCACAGATACGCAGTATTTT. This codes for CASSLQGRFTDTQYF.

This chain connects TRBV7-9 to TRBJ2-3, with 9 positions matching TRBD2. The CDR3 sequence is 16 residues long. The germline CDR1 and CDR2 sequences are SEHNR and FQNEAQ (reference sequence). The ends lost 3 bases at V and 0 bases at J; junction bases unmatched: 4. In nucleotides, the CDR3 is TGTGCCAGCAGCTTCGCTAGCGGGGCTAGCACAGATACGCAGTATTTT. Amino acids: CASSFASGASTDTQYF.

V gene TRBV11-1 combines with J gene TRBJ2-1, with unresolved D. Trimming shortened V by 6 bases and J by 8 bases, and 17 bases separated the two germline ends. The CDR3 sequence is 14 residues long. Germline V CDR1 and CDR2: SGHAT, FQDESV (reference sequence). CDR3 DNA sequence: TGTGCCAGCAGACATCGGGCTAGTTCCTATGAGCAGTTCTTC. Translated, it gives CASRHRASSYEQFF.

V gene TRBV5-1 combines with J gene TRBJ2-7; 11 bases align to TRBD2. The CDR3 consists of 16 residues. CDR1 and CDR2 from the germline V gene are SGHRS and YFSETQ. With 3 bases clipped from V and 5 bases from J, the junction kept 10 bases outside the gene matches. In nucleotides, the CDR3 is TGCGCCAGCAGCTCGGGACTAGCGGAGGACATCCACGAGCAGTACTTC. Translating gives CASSSGLAEDIHEQYF.

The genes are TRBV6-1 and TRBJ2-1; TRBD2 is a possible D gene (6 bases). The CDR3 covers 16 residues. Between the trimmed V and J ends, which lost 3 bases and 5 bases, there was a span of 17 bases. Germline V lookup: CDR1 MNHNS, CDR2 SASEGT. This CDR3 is CASSDVTTGSHNEQFF. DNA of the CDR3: TGTGCCAGCAGTGACGTCACCACCGGGAGTCACAATGAGCAGTTCTTC.

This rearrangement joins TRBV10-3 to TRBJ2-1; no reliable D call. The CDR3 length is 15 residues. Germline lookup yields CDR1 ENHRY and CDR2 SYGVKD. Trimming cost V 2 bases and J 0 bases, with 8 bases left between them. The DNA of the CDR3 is TGTGCCATCAGTGAGGGCGGATACTCCTACAATGAGCAGTTCTTC. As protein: CAISEGGYSYNEQFF.

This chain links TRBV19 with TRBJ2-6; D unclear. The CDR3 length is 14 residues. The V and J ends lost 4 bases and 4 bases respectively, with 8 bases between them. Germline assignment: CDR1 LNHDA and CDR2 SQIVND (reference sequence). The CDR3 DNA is TGTGCCAGTAGTACAGGAACGGGGGCCAACGTCCTGACTTTC. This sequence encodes CASSTGTGANVLTF.

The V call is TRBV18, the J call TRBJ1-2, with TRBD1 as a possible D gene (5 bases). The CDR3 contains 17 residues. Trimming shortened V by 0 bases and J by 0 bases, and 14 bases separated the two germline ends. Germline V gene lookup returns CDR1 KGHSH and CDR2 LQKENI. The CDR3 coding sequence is TGTGCCAGCTCACCACCGGGACTCCAGAGCACTAACTATGGCTACACCTTC. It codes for CASSPPGLQSTNYGYTF.

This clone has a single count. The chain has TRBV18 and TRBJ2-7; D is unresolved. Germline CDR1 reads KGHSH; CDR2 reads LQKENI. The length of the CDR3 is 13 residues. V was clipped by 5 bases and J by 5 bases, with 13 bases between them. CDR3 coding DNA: TGTGCCAGCTCAAAGTCGGCCCTTAACGAGCAGTACTTC. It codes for CASSKSALNEQYF.

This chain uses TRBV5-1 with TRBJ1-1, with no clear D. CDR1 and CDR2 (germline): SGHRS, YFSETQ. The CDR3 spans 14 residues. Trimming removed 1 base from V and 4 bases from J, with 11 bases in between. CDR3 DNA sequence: TGCGCCAGCAGCTTGTTAGGGCCTGGCACTGAAGCTTTCTTT. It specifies CASSLLGPGTEAFF.

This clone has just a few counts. The CDR3 region is CASRRQGGSYGYTF. The CDR3 region has the DNA TGTGCCAGTAGGCGACAGGGGGGTAGCTATGGCTACACCTTC. The genes are TRBV19 and TRBJ1-2, with 9 bases fitting TRBD1. The CDR3 has 14 residues. The ends lost 6 bases at V and 4 bases at J; junction bases unmatched: 6. CDR1 LNHDA and CDR2 SQIVND come from the germline V gene (reference sequence). The full variable domain, completed using reference TRBV19 and TRBJ1-2, is DGGITQSPKYLFRKEGQNVTLSCEQNLNHDAMYWYRQDPGQGLRLIYYSQIVNDFQKGDIAEGYSVSREKKESFPLTVTSAQKNPTAFYLCASRRQGGSYGYTFGSGTRLTVV.

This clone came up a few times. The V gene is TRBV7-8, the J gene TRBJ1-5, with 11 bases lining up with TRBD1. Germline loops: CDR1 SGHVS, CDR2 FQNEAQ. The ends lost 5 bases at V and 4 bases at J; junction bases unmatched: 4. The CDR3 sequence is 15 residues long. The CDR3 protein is CASSSRDRGNQPQHF. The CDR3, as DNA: TGTGCCAGCAGCAGCAGGGACAGGGGGAATCAGCCCCAGCATTTT.